These 18 T cell receptor beta chains came from one sample sequenced in a study of T-cell memory formation after mild COVID-19. Each CDR3 protein is one row after TCRdb ran MiXCR on the 5' RACE reads. The sample has 50,000 or so distinct CDR3 sequences, about 27% seen once. Sequences were obtained from PBMCs or a T cell subset sorted from them (not recorded which). The receptors were sampled from a man younger than 30 who had mild COVID-19 (a few samples of this study predate the infection). Cell type and time point are not known.

The table lists this clonotype with a few counts. The V gene is TRBV7-2, the J gene TRBJ2-1; tentatively, D is TRBD1 (6 bases). Trimming pared 5 bases from V and 5 bases from J, leaving 22 bases between. Germline CDR1 is SGHTA and CDR2 is FQGNSA. The CDR3 is 17 residues long. Written as DNA, the CDR3 is TGTGCCAGCAGCCCCCTGGGCCAGGGGAGTAAGGACAATGAGCAGTTCTTC. This gives the protein CASSPLGQGSKDNEQFF.

The V call is TRBV20-1, the J call TRBJ2-7; D tentatively reads TRBD1 or TRBD2 (5 bases each). The CDR3 has 15 residues. The V and J ends lost 7 bases and 0 bases respectively, with 19 bases between them. Germline CDR1 is DFQATT and CDR2 is SNEGSKA (reference sequence). The CDR3 reads CSVATPGTDSYEQYF. For the CDR3, the DNA is TGCAGTGTCGCAACCCCCGGGACGGACTCCTACGAGCAGTACTTC.

J is TRBJ1-1 and V is TRBV7-6; unclear D gene. The CDR3 is 13 amino acids. CDR1 and CDR2 (germline): SGHVS, FNYEAQ. Trimming removed 6 bases from V and 4 bases from J, with 12 bases in between. This CDR3 reads CASSPVLSTEAFF. DNA for the CDR3: TGTGCCAGCAGTCCTGTCTTGAGCACTGAAGCTTTCTTT.

The gene calls are TRBV10-3 and TRBJ2-1; possibly TRBD1 for D (5 bases). The germline gives CDR1 ENHRY, CDR2 SYGVKD. V was pared by 6 bases and J by 7 bases, with 13 bases between. The CDR3 loop spans 13 amino acids. CDR3 protein: CAIRGPDWNEQFF. CDR3 nucleotide sequence: TGTGCCATCAGGGGGCCAGACTGGAATGAGCAGTTCTTC.

This clonotype was counted between two and nine times. The rearrangement links TRBV7-6 to TRBJ2-1, with 10 bases identical to TRBD1. CDR1 and CDR2 (germline): SGHVS, FNYEAQ. V was pared by 11 bases and J by 0 bases, with 4 bases of the junction left unmatched. This CDR3 contains 14 residues. The DNA of the CDR3 is TGTGCCGTGGGACAGGGGAGCTCCTACAATGAGCAGTTCTTC. This gives the protein CAVGQGSSYNEQFF.

This chain joins TRBV10-3 and TRBJ2-5, with TRBD2 as a possible D gene (5 bases). The CDR3 is 15 residues long. V lost 3 bases, J lost 3 bases, and 14 bases lay in between. Looked up from germline, CDR1 is ENHRY and CDR2 is SYGVKD. CDR3 protein: CAISDPAATKETQYF. The CDR3 nucleotides are TGTGCCATCAGTGATCCAGCGGCCACGAAAGAGACCCAGTACTTC.

V gene TRBV6-2 or TRBV6-3 combines with J gene TRBJ2-2; D gene uncertain. The CDR3 is made up of 14 amino acids. V lost 6 bases and J 6 bases, leaving 14 bases between the germline ends. Germline V gives CDR1 MNHEY, CDR2 SVGEGT. In DNA, the CDR3 is TGTGCCAGCAGACCTCCGTCCGCTGCCGGGGAGCTGTTTTTT. Its protein product is CASRPPSAAGELFF.

This clonotype was counted a few times. V is TRBV7-2 and J is TRBJ2-5, with 8 positions matching TRBD2. Germline CDR1 SGHTA, CDR2 FQGNSA. With V trimmed by 0 bases and J by 1 base, 4 bases remained unmatched. There are 16 residues in the CDR3. In nucleotides, the CDR3 is TGTGCCAGCAGCTTAGCGAGGACTAGCCTCCAAGAGACCCAGTACTTC. It codes for CASSLARTSLQETQYF.

J is TRBJ2-1 and V is TRBV7-9; the match to TRBD1 covers 9 bases. Germline V gene data show CDR1 as SEHNR and CDR2 as FQNEAQ (reference sequence). The V and J ends lost 5 bases and 7 bases, in that order; junction bases with no gene match: 3. The length of the CDR3 is 13 residues. The CDR3 is CASSAGTGNEQFF. The CDR3 nucleotides read TGTGCCAGCAGCGCAGGGACAGGGAATGAGCAGTTCTTC.

The sample holds a few counts of this clonotype. The gene calls are TRBV2 and TRBJ2-4; D uncertain. Deletions cut 8 bases from V and 0 bases from J, with 20 bases between. The germline CDR1 and CDR2 sequences are SNHLY and FYNNEI. This CDR3 has 17 amino acids. The CDR3 DNA is TGTGCCAGCCGCCTTTTGGGGTCAGAACTAGCCAAAAACATTCAGTACTTC. This sequence encodes CASRLLGSELAKNIQYF.

There are a few counts of this clonotype. The CDR3 spells CASSLGRGWDTQYF. CDR3 DNA: TGTGCCAGCAGCTTGGGCAGGGGTTGGGATACGCAGTATTTT. The rearrangement uses TRBV5-5 and TRBJ2-3; D may be TRBD1 (6 bases). The germline V gene encodes CDR1 SGHKS and CDR2 YYEKEE (reference sequence). The V end was cut by 0 bases, the J end by 6 bases, with 11 bases between. The CDR3 totals 14 residues.

The chain has TRBV29-1 and TRBJ2-5; tentatively, D is TRBD1 (6 bases). This CDR3 region has 14 residues. The ends were cut back, 7 bases at V and 4 bases at J, with 19 bases in the middle. CDR1 and CDR2 from the germline V gene are SQVTM and ANQGSEA. Written as DNA, the CDR3 is TGCAGCGCCACAGACCACAGGGCGATAGAGACCCAGTACTTC. It specifies CSATDHRAIETQYF.

Only a few counts were recorded for this clonotype. This rearrangement joins TRBV25-1 to TRBJ2-5; no reliable D call. The V end was cut by 7 bases, the J end by 4 bases, with 4 bases between. The CDR3 is 10 amino acids. Per the germline V gene, CDR1 is MGHDK and CDR2 is SYGVNS. CDR3 nucleotide sequence: TGTGCCAGCATGGGAGAGACCCAGTACTTC. This encodes CASMGETQYF.

The chain has TRBV29-1 and TRBJ2-7, with 11 positions matching TRBD1. Trimming cost V 7 bases and J 1 base; bases outside gene matches: 6. Germline V gene data show CDR1 as SQVTM and CDR2 as ANQGSEA. This CDR3 contains 14 residues. CDR3 nucleotides: TGCAGCGCCGAGGACAGGGGGCTTTCCTACGAGCAGTACTTC. Its translation is CSAEDRGLSYEQYF.

In its sample, this clonotype was seen a few times. The rearrangement joins TRBV7-9 to TRBJ1-4; no reliable D call. Trimming removed 6 bases from V and 0 bases from J, with 11 bases in between. Germline CDR1 is SEHNR and CDR2 is FQNEAQ (reference sequence). This CDR3 is built from 15 residues. For the CDR3, the DNA is TGTGCCAGCAGTTTTGCCCCTGCAACTAATGAAAAACTGTTTTTT. It translates to CASSFAPATNEKLFF.

This clonotype was seen a few times. CDR3 amino acids: CASSQDPAAEGYTYDTQYF. In nucleotides, the CDR3 is TGCGCCAGCAGCCAAGATCCCGCGGCCGAGGGGTACACATACGATACGCAGTATTTT. The rearrangement uses TRBV4-1 and TRBJ2-3; tentatively, D is TRBD1 or TRBD2 (5 bases each). Looked up from germline, CDR1 is MGHRA and CDR2 is YSYEKL. This CDR3 has 19 residues. Trimming left V 0 bases short and J 6 bases short, with 25 bases between.

This clonotype came up a few times. The chain uses TRBV27 and TRBJ2-7, with 7 bases matching TRBD1. With V trimmed by 10 bases and J by 2 bases, 5 bases remained unmatched. CDR1 is MNHEY and CDR2 is SMNVEV in the germline V gene (reference sequence). The CDR3 loop spans 12 amino acids. CDR3 in DNA: TGTGCCACTAGACAGGGCCCCTACGAGCAGTACTTC. Translation gives CATRQGPYEQYF.

V and J are TRBV4-2 and TRBJ1-1; TRBD1 aligns across 8 bases. The ends lost 5 bases at V and 4 bases at J; junction bases unmatched: 9. CDR3 length: 15 residues. CDR1 LGHNA and CDR2 YNFKEQ come from the germline V gene. As DNA, the CDR3 is TGTGCCAGCAGCGGACAGGGTACGGGCAGCACTGAAGCTTTCTTT. Protein sequence: CASSGQGTGSTEAFF.